The entry that follows covers one T cell receptor beta chain sequence. The sample is drawn from a study of pediatric ulcerative colitis. CDR3 length equals 11 residues. Germline V CDR1 and CDR2: MGHDK, SYGVNS. Trimming removed 7 bases at V and 5 bases at J, with 8 bases between. Sequenced by immunoSEQ multiplex PCR; TCRdb stores in-frame clones only, minus some. The sample consists of roughly 14,000 clones, just under 90% of them appearing once. Sequencing was performed on blood. This chain connects TRBV25-1 to TRBJ1-2, with no clear D. This TCR was sampled from a boy between 10 and 17 years old with moderate ulcerative colitis. CDR3 protein: CASTASYGYTF. The CDR3 DNA reads as TGTGCCAGCACCGCGAGTTATGGCTACACCTTC.